The 24 T cell receptor beta chains below come from one sample, sequenced in a study of cytomegalovirus exposure and HLA in healthy donors. The PCR employed 60 Vbeta primers together with 13 Jbeta primers. Some clones are missing from TCRdb's copy, which holds only in-frame ones; the method was immunoSEQ multiplex PCR. The data hold under 200,000 clones, with 80% observed a single time. The sample consisted of PBMCs. These TCRs come from a male donor in good health and CMV-seropositive.

V is TRBV18 and J is TRBJ1-2; 9 positions match TRBD1. The V segment lost 3 bases and the J segment 4 bases; nucleotides outside the gene matches: 18. The germline CDR1 and CDR2 sequences are KGHSH and LQKENI. The CDR3 length is 19 residues. The CDR3 here is CASSPGRSGQGFISYGYTF. For the CDR3, the DNA is TGTGCCAGCTCACCGGGGAGGTCGGGACAGGGTTTCATCTCCTATGGCTACACCTTC.

The V and J genes are TRBV27 and TRBJ2-1, with TRBD1 identical over 8 bases. The CDR3 extends over 14 amino acids. Germline V gene data show CDR1 as MNHEY and CDR2 as SMNVEV (reference sequence). Germline trimming cut 5 bases from V and 4 bases from J; bases unmatched to any gene: 4. This CDR3 is CASSRDRGYNEQFF. The CDR3 DNA sequence: TGTGCCAGCAGTCGCGACAGGGGATACAATGAGCAGTTCTTC.

The rearrangement uses TRBV7-9 and TRBJ1-5; TRBD1 might be the D (6 bases). Between the trimmed V and J ends, which lost 1 base and 5 bases, there was a span of 9 bases. CDR3 length: 14 amino acids. The germline V gene has CDR1 SEHNR and CDR2 FQNEAQ (reference sequence). CDR3 in DNA: TGTGCCAGCAGCTTAGGGGCAGGGGATCAGCCCCAGCATTTT. This codes for CASSLGAGDQPQHF.

This clone was seen only once. J is TRBJ2-2 and V is TRBV19; TRBD2 aligns across 11 bases. This CDR3 has 16 residues. With V trimmed by 8 bases and J by 8 bases, 13 bases remained unmatched. Germline lookup yields CDR1 LNHDA and CDR2 SQIVND (reference sequence). The CDR3 is CASGTSGSFLGGELFF. The CDR3 nucleotides are TGTGCCAGTGGAACTAGCGGGAGTTTCTTAGGTGGGGAGCTGTTTTTT.

The gene calls are TRBV5-1 and TRBJ2-6, with D uncertain. There are 15 residues in the CDR3. CDR1 and CDR2 from the germline V gene are SGHRS and YFSETQ. V lost 3 bases to trimming and J lost 0 bases, with 7 bases between them. The CDR3 coding sequence is TGCGCCAGCAGCTCCCTTTCCTCTGGGGCCAACGTCCTGACTTTC. It is translated as CASSSLSSGANVLTF.

This CDR3 is CSVELYPLSGYTF. CDR3 bases: TGCAGCGTTGAACTCTACCCTCTATCCGGCTACACCTTC. This chain joins TRBV29-1 and TRBJ1-2; no reliable D call. CDR3 size: 13 residues. CDR1 is SQVTM and CDR2 is ANQGSEA in the germline V gene. V lost 2 bases, J lost 8 bases, and 15 bases lay in between.

The CDR3 here is CASSFSRRGNRSGANVLTF. The DNA of the CDR3 is TGTGCCAGCAGCTTTTCCCGCAGGGGGAACCGCTCTGGGGCCAACGTCCTGACTTTC. This chain connects TRBV7-3 to TRBJ2-6, with 7 bases matching TRBD1. CDR1 is SGHTA, CDR2 FQGTGA, per germline. The CDR3 extends over 19 amino acids. V lost 3 bases to trimming and J lost 0 bases; unmatched junction nucleotides: 11.

The chain joins TRBV19 to TRBJ1-2; a possible D gene is TRBD1 (5 bases). Germline V gene lookup returns CDR1 LNHDA and CDR2 SQIVND (reference sequence). The CDR3 consists of 15 residues. Trimming pared 1 base from V and 8 bases from J, leaving 17 bases between. The CDR3 region has the DNA TGTGCCAGTAGTATAGCCCCGACGGGGGAGTGGGGCTACACCTTC. Amino acids: CASSIAPTGEWGYTF.

The rearrangement links TRBV4-1 to TRBJ2-1, with TRBD2 matching over 11 bases. The trim removed 0 bases at V and 4 bases at J, leaving 2 bases unmatched. The CDR3 has 16 amino acids. Germline CDR1 is MGHRA and CDR2 is YSYEKL. The CDR3 DNA reads as TGCGCCAGCAGCCAAGAGGTAGCGGGAGGGTACAATGAGCAGTTCTTC. Its translation: CASSQEVAGGYNEQFF.

The chain combines TRBV16 with TRBJ1-2, with D unclear. Looked up from germline, CDR1 is KGHSY and CDR2 is FQNENV. This CDR3 comprises 18 residues. The V and J ends lost 1 base and 8 bases respectively, with 26 bases between them. The CDR3 nucleotides are TGTGCCAGCAGCCAATTGTTTCAGGCAGCTTTAGAGCGGCGAGGCTACACCTTC. It yields the protein CASSQLFQAALERRGYTF.

V usage is TRBV28 and J usage is TRBJ2-7; D gene uncertain. The CDR3 is 13 amino acids. Germline V lookup: CDR1 MDHEN, CDR2 SYDVKM. Trimming removed 10 bases at V and 0 bases at J, with 13 bases between. CDR3 in DNA: TGTGCCACCAGCTCCGTCTCCTCCTACGAGCAGTACTTC. Protein: CATSSVSSYEQYF.

The rearrangement uses TRBV4-3 and TRBJ2-2; D is unclear. Trimming shortened V by 2 bases and J by 4 bases, and 20 bases separated the two germline ends. Germline values: CDR1 LGHNA, CDR2 YSLEER. The CDR3 extends over 18 amino acids. The CDR3 protein is CASSQSQATTFTTGELFF. The CDR3 DNA sequence: TGCGCCAGCAGCCAATCGCAGGCCACCACTTTCACCACCGGGGAGCTGTTTTTT.

The chain links TRBV10-3 to TRBJ2-2; D is undetermined. With 0 bases removed from V and 5 bases from J, the gap between germline ends came to 10 bases. This CDR3 comprises 15 residues. In germline, CDR1 is ENHRY, CDR2 SYGVKD. Written as DNA, the CDR3 is TGTGCCATCAGTGAGTCGAACTCGTGGACCGGGGAGCTGTTTTTT. Translated, it gives CAISESNSWTGELFF.

V usage is TRBV28 and J usage is TRBJ2-1; 9 positions agree with TRBD2. CDR1 is MDHEN, CDR2 SYDVKM, per germline. Trimming at V came to 0 bases and at J to 7 bases, leaving 4 bases not matched to a gene. The CDR3 has 15 amino acids. The CDR3 protein is CASSLWASGENEQFF. In DNA form, the CDR3 reads TGTGCCAGCAGTTTATGGGCTAGCGGGGAGAATGAGCAGTTCTTC.

V and J are TRBV5-1 and TRBJ2-5, with D maybe TRBD1 (6 bases). Judging by the DNA end, TRBJ2-7 fits better; the J call may be wrong. This CDR3 region has 14 residues. Germline CDR1 SGHRS, CDR2 YFSETQ. The CDR3 nucleotides are TGCGCCAGCAGCTTGCGGACAGACTTAAACGAGCAGTACTTC. It translates to CASSLRTDLNEQYF.

The rearrangement joins TRBV28 to TRBJ2-1, with 13 bases aligning to TRBD2. The CDR3 contains 16 residues. Germline V lookup: CDR1 MDHEN, CDR2 SYDVKM. With 8 bases clipped from V and 6 bases from J, the junction kept 10 bases outside the gene matches. The CDR3 spells CASAGGLAGPLNEQFF. In DNA, the CDR3 is TGTGCCAGCGCAGGGGGACTAGCGGGACCCCTCAATGAGCAGTTCTTC. The whole variable domain, filled in from reference TRBV28 and TRBJ2-1, reads DVKVTQSSRYLVKRTGEKVFLECVQDMDHENMFWYRQDPGLGLRLIYFSYDVKMKEKGDIPEGYSVSREKKERFSLILESASTNQTSMYLCASAGGLAGPLNEQFFGPGTRLTVL.

CDR3 protein: CASTILAGTYEQYF. Here the CDR3 DNA reads TGTGCCAGCACGATTTTAGCGGGCACCTACGAGCAGTACTTC. This sequence joins TRBV6-6 and TRBJ2-7, with 7 nucleotides matching TRBD2. CDR3 length equals 14 residues. CDR1 is MNHNY and CDR2 is SVGAGI in the germline V gene (reference sequence). Germline trimming cut 7 bases from V and 2 bases from J; bases unmatched to any gene: 8.

This clone has just a few counts. The rearrangement joins TRBV4-3 to TRBJ2-2; weak D call: TRBD1 (5 bases). Between the trimmed V and J ends, which lost 1 base and 5 bases, there was a span of 8 bases. In germline, CDR1 is LGHNA, CDR2 YSLEER. The CDR3 runs to 14 residues. The chain's CDR3 is CASSQASGTGELFF. DNA of the CDR3: TGCGCCAGCAGCCAAGCATCAGGGACCGGGGAGCTGTTTTTT.

This chain uses TRBV5-8 with TRBJ2-3; possible D gene TRBD2, 5 bases. Between the trimmed V and J ends, which lost 3 bases and 3 bases, there was a span of 17 bases. Germline V gene data show CDR1 as SGHTS and CDR2 as YDEGEE. The length of the CDR3 is 16 residues. This chain's CDR3 is CASSSRPAGPTDTQYF. The CDR3 coding sequence is TGTGCCAGCAGCTCCAGACCGGCGGGCCCGACAGATACGCAGTATTTT. The full variable domain, its missing parts supplied by reference TRBV5-8 and TRBJ2-3, is EAGVTQSPTHLIKTRGQQATLRCSPISGHTSVYWYQQALGLGLQFLLWYDEGEERNRGNFPPRFSGRQFPNYSSELNVNALELEDSALYLCASSSRPAGPTDTQYFGPGTRLTVL.

This clone was detected only a few times. The chain joins TRBV27 to TRBJ2-1, with 7 bases matching TRBD2. Germline V gene data show CDR1 as MNHEY and CDR2 as SMNVEV (reference sequence). Trimming removed 3 bases from V and 2 bases from J; junction bases left unmatched: 7. The CDR3 consists of 16 residues. The CDR3 DNA follows: TGTGCCAGCAGTTTTTCGCCCAGCGGGGCCTACAATGAGCAGTTCTTC. Translating gives CASSFSPSGAYNEQFF.

J is TRBJ2-2 and V is TRBV27, with D maybe TRBD1 (6 bases). Between the trimmed V and J ends, which lost 5 bases and 1 base, there was a span of 11 bases. Germline CDR1 MNHEY, CDR2 SMNVEV (reference sequence). This CDR3 has 15 amino acids. The CDR3 DNA reads as TGTGCCAGCAGTCTGACACAGGGGAACACCGGGGAGCTGTTTTTT. Encoded protein: CASSLTQGNTGELFF.

This rearrangement joins TRBV7-2 to TRBJ2-3, with TRBD1 as a possible D gene (6 bases). The CDR3 loop spans 16 amino acids. CDR1 is SGHTA and CDR2 is FQGNSA in the germline V gene. V shed 5 bases and J shed 4 bases, with 19 bases lying between them. CDR3 DNA: TGTGCCAGCAGCAGCCGAAGGTCCCACAGGGCAGATACGCAGTATTTT. Translating it yields CASSSRRSHRADTQYF.

The chain links TRBV30 to TRBJ2-1; 8 nucleotides align to TRBD2. The germline gives CDR1 GTSNPN, CDR2 SVGIG (reference sequence). Trimming took 2 bases from V and 0 from J; bases not matched to a gene: 9. The CDR3 length is 17 residues. CDR3 protein: CAWSKGGRTSSYNEQFF. The CDR3 DNA follows: TGTGCCTGGAGTAAGGGCGGGAGGACCAGCTCCTACAATGAGCAGTTCTTC.

This clone has a handful of counts. The chain uses TRBV6-5 and TRBJ1-1; 9 nucleotides align to TRBD1. Germline V CDR1 and CDR2: MNHEY, SVGAGI. This CDR3 spans 13 amino acids. With 3 bases clipped from V and 11 bases from J, the junction kept 7 bases outside the gene matches. For the CDR3, the DNA is TGTGCCAGCAGTTATGACAGGGACAGGGCGGCTTTCTTT. Its translation: CASSYDRDRAAFF.